This T cell receptor (beta chain) was captured in a study of OX40 agonist ivuxolimab in advanced cancers. Study-level background: Ivuxolimab is an agonistic anti-OX40 (CD134) antibody, and patients were treated with it. Allowance was made for prior anti-PD-1, anti-PD-L1 or anti-CTLA-4 therapy, and 40% to 45% had some.

CDR1 and CDR2 (germline): SEHNR, FQNEAQ (reference sequence). V was pared by 0 bases and J by 5 bases, with 8 bases between. The CDR3 runs 13 residues. The method was immunoSEQ multiplex PCR; TCRdb's version includes in-frame clones alone and lacks a portion of them. The sample holds tens of thousands of clones, roughly nine tenths seen once. Excluded were patients having autoimmune disease history or systemic immunosuppression. Collection of blood occurred at baseline, at cycle 4 day 1, and at cycle 7 day 1. The TCR was taken from an adult with an advanced solid tumor such as melanoma, head and neck, liver or kidney cancer. This chain links TRBV7-9 with TRBJ2-7, with D possibly matching TRBD1 (5 bases). The sample consisted of CD4+ or CD8+ T cells sorted from blood, taken in a trial of the OX40 agonist ivuxolimab. The CDR3 is CASSLALTDEQYF. Here the CDR3 DNA reads TGTGCCAGCAGCTTAGCACTGACAGACGAGCAGTACTTC. Full variable domain (missing parts from reference TRBV7-9 and TRBJ2-7): DTGVSQNPRHKITKRGQNVTFRCDPISEHNRLYWYRQTLGQGPEFLTYFQNEAQLEKSRLLSDRFSAERPKGSFSTLEIQRTEQGDSAMYLCASSLALTDEQYFGPGTRLTVT.